Listed here are 29 T cell receptor beta chains from one sample, sequenced in a study of T cell changes during pregnancy in multiple sclerosis. The method was immunoSEQ multiplex PCR; TCRdb's version includes in-frame clones alone and lacks a portion of them. The sample consists of under 65,000 clones, about nine tenths of them appearing once. Source: CD4+ T cells from peripheral blood mononuclear cells, taken in the third trimester of pregnancy. The receptors originated from a female donor with multiple sclerosis, enrolled in a pregnancy study.

V usage is TRBV7-9 and J usage is TRBJ1-6; a weak D match, TRBD1 (6 bases). V was trimmed by 6 bases and J by 5 bases, leaving 14 bases between them. This CDR3 spans 15 amino acids. Germline CDR1 is SEHNR and CDR2 is FQNEAQ (reference sequence). This CDR3 reads CASSSVTGHNSPLHF. CDR3 sequence (DNA): TGTGCCAGCAGTAGTGTTACAGGGCATAATTCACCCCTCCACTTT. The complete variable domain, with remaining parts taken from reference TRBV7-9 and TRBJ1-6, reads DTGVSQNPRHKITKRGQNVTFRCDPISEHNRLYWYRQTLGQGPEFLTYFQNEAQLEKSRLLSDRFSAERPKGSFSTLEIQRTEQGDSAMYLCASSSVTGHNSPLHFGNGTRLTVT.

The chain uses TRBV14 and TRBJ2-2, with D possibly TRBD1 on 5 matching bases. V lost 0 bases and J 4 bases, leaving 12 bases between the germline ends. This CDR3 comprises 16 residues. The germline V gene has CDR1 SGHDN and CDR2 FVKESK. The CDR3 is CASSQEVRRGTGELFF. CDR3 in DNA: TGTGCCAGCAGCCAAGAGGTCCGTAGGGGCACCGGGGAGCTGTTTTTT.

The rearrangement uses TRBV11-2 and TRBJ2-3; TRBD2 matches 13 bases. The germline V gene encodes CDR1 SGHAT and CDR2 FQNNGV. The V and J ends lost 0 bases and 5 bases, in that order; junction bases with no gene match: 8. CDR3 size: 18 residues. In DNA form, the CDR3 reads TGTGCCAGCAGCTTAGATCACGGGACTAGCGGGGAGAGAGATACGCAGTATTTT. This codes for CASSLDHGTSGERDTQYF.

The sample holds one count of this clone. The CDR3 reads CASSVGRGGSDTQYF. The CDR3, as DNA: TGTGCCAGCAGCGTAGGGCGGGGGGGCAGCGATACGCAGTATTTT. The V call is TRBV9, the J call TRBJ2-3; 9 nucleotides agree with TRBD2. Germline V CDR1 and CDR2: SGDLS, YYNGEE. The length of the CDR3 is 15 residues. V dropped 0 bases and J dropped 6; count of bases not matched to a gene: 5.

A note on this clone: The sample has other DNA sequences that encode this CDR3 too. The chain links TRBV9 to TRBJ1-2; a weak D match, TRBD1 (5 bases). V lost 0 bases and J 4 bases, leaving 16 bases between the germline ends. Germline V gene lookup returns CDR1 SGDLS and CDR2 YYNGEE. The CDR3 consists of 16 residues. This CDR3 reads CASSVGVGQGTYGYTF. The DNA of the CDR3 is TGTGCCAGCAGCGTAGGGGTGGGGCAGGGTACCTATGGCTACACCTTC.

The chain employs TRBV6-4 and TRBJ1-2; TRBD1 matches at 9 bases. V was pared by 5 bases and J by 8 bases, with 9 bases of the junction left unmatched. Germline lookup yields CDR1 MRHNA and CDR2 SNTAGT. This CDR3 spans 14 amino acids. CDR3 protein: CASSPGTGYGGYTF. Written as DNA, the CDR3 is TGTGCCAGCAGTCCCGGGACAGGGTATGGCGGCTACACCTTC.

This clone is a singleton in its sample. V gene TRBV18 combines with J gene TRBJ2-7, with a weak D call TRBD2 (5 bases). Deletions cut 4 bases from V and 3 bases from J, with 16 bases between. Germline V gene lookup returns CDR1 KGHSH and CDR2 LQKENI. This CDR3 has 15 amino acids. CDR3 nucleotide sequence: TGTGCCAGCTCACTACGGGCCCAGAGGGACTACGAGCAGTACTTC. Translation gives CASSLRAQRDYEQYF.

The rearrangement joins TRBV6-1 to TRBJ2-5, with a tentative D call TRBD1 (6 bases). The germline V gene has CDR1 MNHNS and CDR2 SASEGT. V lost 4 bases, J lost 5 bases, and 11 bases lay in between. This CDR3 is built from 13 residues. CDR3 residues: CASSATGWETQYF. The CDR3 nucleotides read TGTGCCAGCAGTGCCACAGGGTGGGAGACCCAGTACTTC.

In its sample, this clone was seen once. This chain links TRBV5-6 with TRBJ2-1; 11 positions match TRBD2. Germline V CDR1 and CDR2: SGHDT, YYEEEE. The CDR3 totals 16 residues. J lost 9 bases, V lost 1 base, and 9 bases had no gene match. The CDR3 coding sequence is TGTGCCAGCAGCTTGTCATCTAGCGGGGGGCTGGGTGAGCAGTTCTTC. Amino acid sequence: CASSLSSSGGLGEQFF.

The chain joins TRBV11-3 to TRBJ2-2; tentative D call: TRBD1 (5 bases). V lost 3 bases to trimming and J lost 7 bases, with 6 bases between them. This CDR3 has 12 residues. Germline V gene sequence: CDR1 SGHNT, CDR2 YENEEA. The CDR3 DNA follows: TGTGCCAGCAGCTTTAGGGGCGGGGAGCTGTTTTTT. Translation: CASSFRGGELFF.

V and J are TRBV19 and TRBJ1-5; tentative D call: TRBD1 (5 bases). Between the trimmed V and J ends, which lost 5 bases and 5 bases, there was a span of 13 bases. Germline CDR1 LNHDA, CDR2 SQIVND (reference sequence). This CDR3 spans 14 amino acids. The CDR3 DNA reads as TGTGCCAGTAGTCGCGGTCAGGGTTATCAGCCCCAGCATTTT. The encoded protein is CASSRGQGYQPQHF.

Only one count was recorded for this clone. This chain uses TRBV2 with TRBJ2-3; a weak D match, TRBD1 (5 bases). V was trimmed by 7 bases and J by 4 bases, leaving 9 bases between them. This CDR3 has 12 residues. The germline CDR1 and CDR2 sequences are SNHLY and FYNNEI. Here the CDR3 reads CASTTVSDTQYF. The CDR3 DNA sequence: TGTGCCAGCACGACAGTCTCAGATACGCAGTATTTT.

The chain recombines TRBV5-4 with TRBJ2-6; a possible D gene is TRBD1 (6 bases). Trimming cost V 4 bases and J 0 bases, with 8 bases left between them. The length of the CDR3 is 15 residues. Germline V gene lookup returns CDR1 SGHNT and CDR2 YYREEE (reference sequence). CDR3 nucleotide sequence: TGTGCCAGCAGCCTCAGGGGCTCTGGGGCCAACGTCCTGACTTTC. Translating gives CASSLRGSGANVLTF.

The CDR3 region is CASSPRGYVYGYTF. In nucleotides, the CDR3 is TGTGCCAGCAGTCCCCGGGGGTATGTTTATGGCTACACCTTC. The chain recombines TRBV28 with TRBJ1-2, with D possibly TRBD1 on 5 matching bases. CDR3 length: 14 residues. The germline V and J ends were trimmed by 5 bases and 5 bases, with 15 bases remaining between them. Germline lookup yields CDR1 MDHEN and CDR2 SYDVKM.

The rearrangement links TRBV29-1 to TRBJ2-3; D gene uncertain. The germline V and J ends were trimmed by 4 bases and 2 bases, with 16 bases remaining between them. Per germline, CDR1 SQVTM and CDR2 ANQGSEA. CDR3 length equals 15 residues. The CDR3 DNA follows: TGCAGCGTTGTGGTGGGCAGCAGATACACAGATACGCAGTATTTT. It specifies CSVVVGSRYTDTQYF.

The gene calls are TRBV6-6 and TRBJ2-7; TRBD2 aligns across 9 bases. Losses at the gene ends were 5 bases for V and 4 bases for J; bases not matched to a gene: 3. Germline values: CDR1 MNHNY, CDR2 SVGAGI (reference sequence). This CDR3 is 13 amino acids long. CDR3 amino acids: CASSRTSEYEQYF. CDR3 DNA sequence: TGTGCCAGCAGTCGGACTAGCGAGTACGAGCAGTACTTC.

The CDR3 nucleotides read TGCGCCAGCAGCTTGAACAGTCCCTCTGGGGCCAACGTCCTGACTTTC. It encodes CASSLNSPSGANVLTF. The chain uses TRBV5-1 and TRBJ2-6; D uncertain. V shed 1 base and J shed 0 bases, with 8 bases lying between them. CDR1 is SGHRS and CDR2 is YFSETQ in the germline V gene. This CDR3 contains 16 residues.

V is TRBV7-2 and J is TRBJ2-5, with 9 bases fitting TRBD2. Germline CDR1 is SGHTA and CDR2 is FQGNSA. J was trimmed by 3 bases and V by 1 base; bases with no gene match: 6. There are 16 residues in the CDR3. CDR3 in amino acids: CASSLVGGGAKETQYF. DNA for the CDR3: TGTGCCAGCAGCTTAGTTGGCGGGGGGGCGAAAGAGACCCAGTACTTC.

The rearrangement uses TRBV7-3 and TRBJ2-1, with D unclear. CDR3 length: 15 amino acids. In germline, CDR1 is SGHTA, CDR2 FQGTGA. V lost 4 bases and J lost 5, with 15 bases in between. CDR3 coding DNA: TGTGCCAGCAGCTCGGGTCAGAAGATGAACAATGAGCAGTTCTTC. Amino acid sequence: CASSSGQKMNNEQFF.

V usage is TRBV5-1 and J usage is TRBJ2-7, with TRBD1 matching over 8 bases. V shed 4 bases and J 7 bases; nucleotides not matched to a gene: 4. The CDR3 length is 12 residues. CDR1 is SGHRS, CDR2 YFSETQ, per germline. CDR3 amino acids: CASSEGQAEQYF. The DNA of the CDR3 is TGCGCCAGCAGCGAGGGACAGGCTGAGCAGTACTTC.

CDR3 sequence reads: CASSSGTFIDEKLFF. CDR3 nucleotide sequence: TGCGCCAGCAGCTCGGGGACATTTATAGATGAAAAACTGTTTTTT. J is TRBJ1-4 and V is TRBV5-1, with TRBD1 as a possible D gene (6 bases). From germline, CDR1 is SGHRS and CDR2 YFSETQ. V gave up 3 bases and J gave up 6 bases, with 15 bases separating them. The CDR3 totals 15 residues.

The V and J genes are TRBV19 and TRBJ1-2, with D unclear. The CDR3 is 13 amino acids. V lost 0 bases to trimming and J lost 8 bases, with 10 bases between them. Germline V CDR1 and CDR2: LNHDA, SQIVND (reference sequence). The CDR3 coding sequence is TGTGCCAGTAGTATAGATCGGGTCCGGGGCTACACCTTC. Amino acid sequence: CASSIDRVRGYTF.

This clone was counted between two and nine times. This chain joins TRBV6-1 and TRBJ1-1; D remains unclear. The CDR3 is 13 amino acids. The germline V gene encodes CDR1 MNHNS and CDR2 SASEGT. V shed 2 bases and J shed 3 bases, with 7 bases lying between them. CDR3 sequence (DNA): TGTGCCAGCAGTGAAACAGTTCACACTGAAGCTTTCTTT. Its translation is CASSETVHTEAFF.

The chain couples TRBV15 to TRBJ1-2; TRBD1 might be the D (6 bases). V lost 1 base to trimming and J lost 5 bases, with 17 bases between them. The CDR3 consists of 16 residues. Germline V lookup: CDR1 LNHNV, CDR2 YYDKDF (reference sequence). DNA of the CDR3: TGTGCCACCAGCAGAGGGCCACCAGGGGCTCGGTATGGCTACACCTTC. Amino acid sequence: CATSRGPPGARYGYTF.

V and J are TRBV19 and TRBJ1-4; D remains unclear. V gave up 2 bases and J gave up 8 bases, with 12 bases separating them. The CDR3 is 14 amino acids. Germline CDR1 and CDR2: LNHDA and SQIVND (reference sequence). CDR3: CASSINQASEKLFF. The CDR3 DNA reads TGTGCCAGTAGTATAAATCAGGCATCAGAAAAACTGTTTTTT.

This sequence joins TRBV2 and TRBJ2-3, with TRBD1 as a possible D gene (5 bases). V lost 8 bases and J lost 5, with 14 bases in between. In germline, CDR1 is SNHLY, CDR2 FYNNEI. The CDR3 spans 13 residues. The CDR3 sequence: CASVGKRGDTQYF. DNA for the CDR3: TGTGCCAGCGTTGGGAAAAGGGGAGATACGCAGTATTTT. Complete variable domain (other parts from reference TRBV2 and TRBJ2-3): EPEVTQTPSHQVTQMGQEVILRCVPISNHLYFYWYRQILGQKVEFLVSFYNNEISEKSEIFDDQFSVERPDGSNFTLKIRSTKLEDSAMYFCASVGKRGDTQYFGPGTRLTVL.

This chain connects TRBV19 to TRBJ1-4; TRBD1 aligns across 8 bases. Germline V gene sequence: CDR1 LNHDA, CDR2 SQIVND (reference sequence). Losses at the gene ends were 3 bases for V and 8 bases for J; bases not matched to a gene: 2. The CDR3 has 13 residues. In DNA form, the CDR3 reads TGTGCCAGTAGTATGTACAGGGGGGAAAAACTGTTTTTT. As protein: CASSMYRGEKLFF.

This chain links TRBV7-8 with TRBJ1-1, with D possibly TRBD1 on 6 matching bases. V lost 2 bases and J lost 12, with 13 bases in between. The germline CDR1 and CDR2 sequences are SGHVS and FQNEAQ. The CDR3 is 12 amino acids. CDR3 DNA sequence: TGTGCCAGCAGCTTACAACAGGGTAAGACTTTCTTT. It specifies CASSLQQGKTFF.

This chain uses TRBV6-6 with TRBJ2-7; D is perhaps TRBD2 (5 bases). The V gene lost 7 bases and the J gene lost 6 bases, with 19 bases spanning the gap. Germline CDR1 is MNHNY and CDR2 is SVGAGI (reference sequence). This CDR3 contains 14 residues. The CDR3 loop is CASTPSGSVGEQYF. The CDR3 coding sequence is TGTGCCAGCACCCCCTCGGGATCTGTTGGCGAGCAGTACTTC.